The sequence of this TCR beta chain was determined in a study of T cell repertoires in cytomegalovirus infection. Study background: Carrying CMV and the relevant HLA type showed in public TCR beta signatures.

Germline V CDR1 and CDR2: LNHNV, YYDKDF (reference sequence). V lost 8 bases, J lost 8 bases, and 16 bases stayed unmatched. This CDR3 is 16 amino acids long. In TCRdb, the reads were re-called with MiXCR into one record per CDR3 protein. The table shows roughly 320,000 distinct CDR3 sequences, with around 9.1% occurring only once. Points on this clonotype: Antigen: not known.

General study points: There were HLA-C-restricted CMV-specific TCR beta clonotypes dominating the ex vivo response.

The chain carries TRBV15 and TRBJ1-4, with 8 bases that match TRBD1. Sequencing used PBMCs. This clonotype was sampled from a human donor in good health (CMV status not recorded). Some clones in this sample may be carry-over from other donors' samples. The CDR3 spells CATSSRRQGYEEKLFF. The CDR3 coding sequence is TGTGCCACCTCCTCCCGGAGACAGGGGTATGAGGAAAAACTGTTTTTT.